The clone carrying this T cell receptor beta chain appeared a few times. Its target is not known. This sample is part of a study of blood T cells in healthy people across ages. A second about 7 to 12 cycle PCR used barcoded and J-beta primers. TCRdb ran MiXCR on the 5' RACE reads and lists one entry per CDR3 protein. This sample yields approximately 800,000 distinct CDR3 sequences, of which 53% are seen a single time; roughly 37% belongs to the top ten. Study-wide findings and caveats: For the donors, CMV status was unknown and possibly confounded expanded clonotype changes. Comparison with aged donors showed that long-lived donors had more naive CD4+ cells and higher diversity.

The authors extracted at least 5.5 micrograms of total RNA per sample. Looked up from germline, CDR1 is SEHNR and CDR2 is FQNEAQ (reference sequence). CDR3 length: 16 residues. The V gene lost 6 bases and the J gene lost 0 bases, with 12 bases spanning the gap. The sequenced material came from blood. The chain has TRBV7-9 and TRBJ2-6, with D perhaps TRBD1 (6 bases). The receptor's source is a man at least 80 years old in good health. The CDR3 region has the DNA TGTGCCAGCAGTCCTCTAGGGGGCTCTGGGGCCAACGTCCTGACTTTC. Protein product: CASSPLGGSGANVLTF.